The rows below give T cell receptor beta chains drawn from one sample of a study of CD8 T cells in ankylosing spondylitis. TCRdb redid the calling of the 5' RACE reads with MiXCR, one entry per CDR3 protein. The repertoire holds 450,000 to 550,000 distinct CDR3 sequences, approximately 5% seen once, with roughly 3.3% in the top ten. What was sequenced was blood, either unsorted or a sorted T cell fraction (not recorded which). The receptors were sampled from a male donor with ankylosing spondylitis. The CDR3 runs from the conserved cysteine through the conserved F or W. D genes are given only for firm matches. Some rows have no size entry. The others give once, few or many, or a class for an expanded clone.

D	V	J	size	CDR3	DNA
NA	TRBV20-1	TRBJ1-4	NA	CSATGSNEKLFF	TGCAGTGCTACAGGGAGTAATGAAAAACTGTTTTTT
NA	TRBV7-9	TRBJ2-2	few	CASSPWARLNTGELFF	TGTGCCAGCAGCCCCTGGGCCAGGCTTAACACCGGGGAGCTGTTTTTT
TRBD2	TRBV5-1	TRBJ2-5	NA	CASTGTSGETQYF	TGCGCCAGCACGGGGACTAGCGGGGAGACCCAGTACTTC
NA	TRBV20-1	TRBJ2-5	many	CSASRTLSETQYF	TGCAGTGCTAGTCGGACCCTTAGTGAGACCCAGTACTTC
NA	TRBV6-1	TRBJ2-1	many	CASSPTGSDEQFF	TGTGCCAGCAGCCCCACAGGGAGTGATGAGCAGTTCTTC
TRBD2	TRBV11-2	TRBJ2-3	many	CASGDVFGERGVTDTQYF	TGTGCCAGCGGCGACGTCTTTGGGGAGCGGGGGGTCACAGATACGCAGTATTTT
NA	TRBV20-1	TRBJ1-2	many	CSASGSSGSNYGYTF	TGCAGTGCTAGTGGCTCATCGGGTTCTAACTATGGCTACACCTTC
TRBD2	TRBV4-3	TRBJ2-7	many	CASSQDIAGVYEQYF	TGCGCCAGCAGCCAAGATATAGCGGGGGTGTACGAGCAGTACTTC
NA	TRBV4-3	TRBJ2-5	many	CASSQRRDGRETQYF	TGCGCCAGCAGCCAAAGGAGGGACGGCCGGGAGACCCAGTACTTC
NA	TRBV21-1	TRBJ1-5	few	CASSKLGTGEFNQPQHF	TGTGCCAGCAGCAAATTGGGGACAGGGGAATTCAATCAGCCCCAGCATTTT
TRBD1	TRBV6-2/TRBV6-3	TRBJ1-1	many	CAGTRQGGSEAFF	TGTGCCGGAACCAGACAGGGTGGTTCTGAAGCTTTCTTT
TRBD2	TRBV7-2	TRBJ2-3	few	CAARWQREGDTQYF	TGTGCCGCCAGGTGGCAGCGGGAGGGAGATACGCAGTATTTT
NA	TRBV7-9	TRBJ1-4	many	CASSFQGTTNEKLFF	TGTGCCAGCAGCTTCCAGGGGACAACTAATGAAAAACTGTTTTTT
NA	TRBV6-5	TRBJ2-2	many	CASSYLRNLLDTGELFF	TGTGCCAGCAGTTACCTGAGGAACTTATTGGACACCGGGGAGCTGTTTTTT
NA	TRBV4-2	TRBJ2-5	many	CASSQDRARETQYF	TGTGCCAGCAGCCAAGACAGGGCCCGGGAGACCCAGTACTTC
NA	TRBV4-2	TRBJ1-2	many	CASSQEDYGYTF	TGTGCCAGCAGCCAGGAAGACTATGGCTACACCTTC
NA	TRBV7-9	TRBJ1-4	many	CASSQPQGLNEKLFF	TGTGCCAGCAGCCAACCCCAGGGCCTTAATGAAAAACTGTTTTTT
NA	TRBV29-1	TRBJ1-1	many	CSVGGPGNTEAFF	TGCAGCGTTGGGGGGCCGGGGAACACTGAAGCTTTCTTT
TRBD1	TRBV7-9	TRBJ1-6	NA	CASSIQGLEAPLHF	TGTGCCAGCAGCATACAGGGGCTTGAGGCACCCCTCCACTTT
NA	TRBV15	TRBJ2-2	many	CATSRGGGGELFF	TGTGCCACCAGCAGAGGGGGCGGCGGGGAGCTGTTTTTT
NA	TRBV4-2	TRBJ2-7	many	CASSLKHEQYF	TGTGCCAGCAGCTTAAAGCACGAGCAGTACTTC
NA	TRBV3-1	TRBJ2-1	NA	CASSQDAYNEQFF	TGTGCCAGCAGCCAGGACGCCTACAATGAGCAGTTCTTC
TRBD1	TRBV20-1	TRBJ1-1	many	CSARGVTGGHQPDEAFF	TGCAGTGCTAGGGGGGTTACAGGGGGGCATCAACCCGATGAAGCTTTCTTT
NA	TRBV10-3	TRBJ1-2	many	CAISPTTTNYGYTF	TGTGCCATCAGTCCGACAACAACTAACTATGGCTACACCTTC
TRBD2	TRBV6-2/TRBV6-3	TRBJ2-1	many	CASSYGTSVIDNEQFF	TGTGCCAGCAGTTACGGTACTAGCGTTATTGACAATGAGCAGTTCTTC
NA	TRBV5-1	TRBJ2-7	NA	CASSSEPTGPYEQYF	TGCGCCAGCAGCTCCGAACCGACAGGACCCTACGAGCAGTACTTC
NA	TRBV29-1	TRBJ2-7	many	CSVRQENYEQYF	TGCAGCGTTCGACAGGAGAACTACGAGCAGTACTTC
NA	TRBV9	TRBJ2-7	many	CASSHTDSLAYEQYF	TGTGCCAGCAGCCACACGGACAGTCTGGCCTACGAGCAGTACTTC
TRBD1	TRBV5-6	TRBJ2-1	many	CASYLGQGGRRFF	TGTGCCAGCTATCTAGGACAGGGAGGACGACGGTTCTTC
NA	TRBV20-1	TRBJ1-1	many	CSVGTPGTEAFF	TGCAGTGTTGGGACACCCGGTACTGAAGCTTTCTTT
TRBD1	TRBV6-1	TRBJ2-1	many	CASRPGTGGLDEQFF	TGTGCCAGCAGACCCGGGACAGGGGGGTTGGATGAGCAGTTCTTC
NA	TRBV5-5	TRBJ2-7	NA	CASSLRGYLYEQYF	TGTGCCAGCAGCTTGAGAGGATATCTCTACGAGCAGTACTTC
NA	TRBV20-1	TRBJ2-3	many	CSARGGFWNTDTQYF	TGCAGTGCTAGGGGGGGATTTTGGAACACAGATACGCAGTATTTT
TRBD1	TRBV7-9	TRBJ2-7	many	CASTLDREASYEQYF	TGTGCCAGCACCTTAGACAGGGAAGCCTCCTACGAGCAGTACTTC
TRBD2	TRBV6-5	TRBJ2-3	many	CASSYLAGFTDTQYF	TGTGCCAGCAGTTATCTAGCGGGCTTCACAGATACGCAGTATTTT
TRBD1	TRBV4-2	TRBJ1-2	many	CASSQRDRAAANYGYTF	TGTGCCAGCAGCCAGAGGGACAGGGCAGCGGCTAACTATGGCTACACCTTC
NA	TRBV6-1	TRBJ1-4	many	CASRRDDFNEKLFF	TGTGCCAGCAGGAGAGACGACTTTAATGAAAAACTGTTTTTT
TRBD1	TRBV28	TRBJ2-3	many	CASRVRDRGFTDTQYF	TGTGCCAGCAGGGTGAGAGACAGGGGATTTACAGATACGCAGTATTTT
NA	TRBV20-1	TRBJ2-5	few	CSASYPGPGRPQYF	TGCAGTGCATCTTACCCGGGACCAGGGAGGCCCCAGTACTTC
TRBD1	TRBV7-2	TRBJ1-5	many	CASSQTGDSNQPQHF	TGTGCCAGCAGCCAAACAGGGGATAGCAATCAGCCCCAGCATTTT
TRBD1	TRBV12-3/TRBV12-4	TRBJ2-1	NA	CASSTRTGSSYNEQFF	TGTGCCAGCAGTACCCGGACAGGGAGCTCCTACAATGAGCAGTTCTTC
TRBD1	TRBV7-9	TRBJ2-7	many	CASSYPGQSLYEQYF	TGTGCCAGCAGCTACCCGGGACAGAGCCTTTACGAGCAGTACTTC
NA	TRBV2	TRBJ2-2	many	CASSEAITGELFF	TGTGCCAGCAGTGAAGCGATCACCGGGGAGCTGTTTTTT
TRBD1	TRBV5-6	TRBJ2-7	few	CASSSNRGRVVYEQYF	TGTGCCAGCAGCTCTAACAGGGGGCGGGTCGTTTACGAGCAGTACTTC
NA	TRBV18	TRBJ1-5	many	CASSPPQNQPQHF	TGTGCCAGCTCACCACCTCAGAATCAGCCCCAGCATTTT
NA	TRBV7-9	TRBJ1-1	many	CASSFAGGRSGTEAFF	TGTGCCAGCAGCTTTGCGGGGGGCAGGAGTGGCACTGAAGCTTTCTTT
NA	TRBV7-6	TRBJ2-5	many	CASSLMAPGGETQYF	TGTGCCAGCAGCTTAATGGCCCCCGGTGGGGAGACCCAGTACTTC
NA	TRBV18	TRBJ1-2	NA	CASSPPSPTDYTF	TGTGCCAGCTCACCACCGAGTCCTACAGACTACACCTTC
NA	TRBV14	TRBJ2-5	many	CASSLNRETQYF	TGTGCCAGCAGCTTGAATCGGGAGACCCAGTACTTC
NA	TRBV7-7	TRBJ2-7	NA	CASSPQATGNEQYF	TGTGCTAGCAGCCCCCAGGCCACGGGCAACGAGCAGTACTTC
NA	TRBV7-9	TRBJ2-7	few	CASSQPGRPYEQYF	TGTGCCAGCAGCCAGCCGGGACGGCCATACGAGCAGTACTTC
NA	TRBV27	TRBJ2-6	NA	CASSLWGGPTGANVLTF	TGTGCCAGCAGTTTGTGGGGTGGGCCGACCGGGGCCAACGTCCTGACTTTC
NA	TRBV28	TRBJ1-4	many	CASRKEINPTNEKLFF	TGTGCCAGCAGGAAGGAGATCAACCCCACTAATGAAAAACTGTTTTTT
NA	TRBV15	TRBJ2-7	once	CVTSRGVPYEQYF	TGTGTCACCAGCAGAGGCGTCCCCTACGAGCAGTACTTC
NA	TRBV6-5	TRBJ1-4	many	CASSYNMLYANEKLFF	TGTGCCAGCAGTTACAATATGCTCTACGCTAATGAAAAACTGTTTTTT